The clone carrying this TCR beta chain was seen a few times. The data derive from a study of blood T cells in healthy people across ages. The CDR3 contains 15 residues. The germline V gene has CDR1 SGHTA and CDR2 FQGNSA. Trimming left V 1 base short and J 11 bases short, with 20 bases between. Healthy Caucasian individuals from Russia aged roughly 6 to 90 served as donors. At least 6 million PBMCs were isolated per sample. Using a J-beta primer mix together with a sample-barcoded 5' primer, a second PCR was run for about 6 to 12 cycles. MiXCR, run by TCRdb on the 5' RACE reads, gives a single entry per CDR3 protein. Here the sample spans 950,000 to 1,200,000 distinct CDR3 sequences, less than 45% being singletons.

This TCR was recovered from a young man in good health. This chain joins TRBV7-2 and TRBJ2-5, with a possible D match to TRBD2 (6 bases). The sample comprised blood. The CDR3 bases are TGTGCCAGCAGCTTAGTGTCTCTGACGACTCGGGAGCAGTACTTC. This translates into CASSLVSLTTREQYF.